A selection of T cell receptor beta chains follows, all from one sample in a study of identical twins. TCRdb independently ran MiXCR on the 5' RACE reads; one entry per CDR3 protein. The sample consists of around 250,000 distinct CDR3 sequences, roughly 12% of them appearing once. The sample was also linked to a second study, of yellow fever vaccine responses in identical twins.

The sequenced sample consisted of memory (CD45RO+) T cells sorted from blood. The receptors stem from a woman aged 18-29 years in good health. CDR3s include the opening cysteine and the closing phenylalanine or tryptophan. A D gene is named only where the DNA matches it firmly.

TRBV5-1 TRBD1 14 CASRSGTDNSPLHF
TRBV20-1 - 13 CSARLGLGETQYF
TRBV5-1 - 13 CASSLALDYGYTF
TRBV5-1 TRBD2 14 CASGTSGGQMEQYF
TRBV6-1 TRBD1 15 CASSAGQTSNQPQHF
TRBV2 TRBD1 14 CASKGQGYTGELFF
TRBV20-1 TRBD1 13 CSVNRDRVYEQYF
TRBV5-1 - 15 CASSGQGRGTDTQYF
TRBV27 - 11 CASSQYREQYF
TRBV10-3 TRBD2 16 CAISRIYAGDTDTQYF
TRBV10-3 - 11 CAISDGYEQYF
TRBV7-9 - 15 CASTKGGLGANVLTF
TRBV7-6 - 15 CASSPPLQAGTEAFF
TRBV7-8 - 15 CASSLSGGVAGELFF
TRBV4-2 - 17 CASSPSWGGDIYNEKFF
TRBV28 TRBD1 12 CASRSTGGRAFF
TRBV6-1 TRBD2 19 CASSPPASGANTNTGELFF
TRBV6-4 - 16 CAINLPGLHLQETQYF
TRBV5-1 TRBD1 14 CASSPRTGQDTQYF
TRBV6-1 TRBD1 15 CASSPRTGVTYEQYF
TRBV20-1 TRBD1 18 CSAEKHPVDRGHQETQYF
TRBV11-2 - 15 CASSSRGRFSYEQYF
TRBV28 - 12 CASSKPGRAGHF
TRBV29-1 - 13 CSVDGGTGYGYTF
TRBV6-1 TRBD1 15 CASSTGQTYNSPLHF
TRBV24-1 TRBD1 18 CATSDGRGGGARNTEAFF
TRBV7-8 - 15 CASSFDRRARDEQFF
TRBV19 - 13 CASSVQGWYEQYF
TRBV7-2 TRBD2 15 CASSLDTGGANEQFF
TRBV7-2 - 14 CASSLDEVLREQYF
TRBV7-7 - 14 CASSLYLDSYEQYF
TRBV5-1 - 14 CASSFQQGINEQFF
TRBV5-1 - 16 CASSTSDRTNTGELFF
TRBV5-6 - 11 CASRRNGELFF
TRBV7-9 TRBD2 14 CASSSSGNTGELFF
TRBV15 - 13 CATSRDMGAQQYF
TRBV12-3/TRBV12-4 - 13 CASSFQGRNIQYF
TRBV12-3/TRBV12-4 TRBD2 15 CASSPLAGVQETQYF